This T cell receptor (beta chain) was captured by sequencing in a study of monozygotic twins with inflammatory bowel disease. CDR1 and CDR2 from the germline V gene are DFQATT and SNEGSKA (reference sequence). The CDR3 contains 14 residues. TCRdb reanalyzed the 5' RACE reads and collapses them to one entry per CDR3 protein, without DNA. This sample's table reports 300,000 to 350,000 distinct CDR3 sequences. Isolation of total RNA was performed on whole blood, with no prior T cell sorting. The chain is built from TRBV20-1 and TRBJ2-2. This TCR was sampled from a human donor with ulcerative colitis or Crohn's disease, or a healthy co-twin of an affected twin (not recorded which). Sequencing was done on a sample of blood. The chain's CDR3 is CSARGLNGAGELFF.